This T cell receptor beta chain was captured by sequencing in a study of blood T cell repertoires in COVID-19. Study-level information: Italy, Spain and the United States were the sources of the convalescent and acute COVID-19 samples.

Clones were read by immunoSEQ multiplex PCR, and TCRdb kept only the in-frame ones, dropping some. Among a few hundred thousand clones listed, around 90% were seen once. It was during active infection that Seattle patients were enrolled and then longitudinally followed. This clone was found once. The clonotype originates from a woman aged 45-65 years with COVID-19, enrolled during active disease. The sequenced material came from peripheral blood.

The CDR3 nucleotides read TGTGCCAGCAGCGAGGGGCTAGCGGGGCATGCGAACACCGGGGAGCTGTTTTTT. The encoded protein is CASSEGLAGHANTGELFF. The gene calls are TRBV9 and TRBJ2-2; 9 positions agree with TRBD2. From germline, CDR1 is SGDLS and CDR2 YYNGEE. J was trimmed by 0 bases and V by 3 bases; bases with no gene match: 9. CDR3 size: 18 residues.